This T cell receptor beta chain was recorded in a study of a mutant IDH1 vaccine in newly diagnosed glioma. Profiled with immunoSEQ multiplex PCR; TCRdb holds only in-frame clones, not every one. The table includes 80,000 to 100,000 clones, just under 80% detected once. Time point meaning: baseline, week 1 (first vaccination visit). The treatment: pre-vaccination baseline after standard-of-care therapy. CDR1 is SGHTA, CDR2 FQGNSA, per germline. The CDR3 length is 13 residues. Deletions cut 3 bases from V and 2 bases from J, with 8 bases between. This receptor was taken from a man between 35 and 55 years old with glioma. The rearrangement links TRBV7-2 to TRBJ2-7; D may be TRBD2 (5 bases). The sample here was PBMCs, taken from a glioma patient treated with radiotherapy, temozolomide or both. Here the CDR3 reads CASSFTGAYEQYF. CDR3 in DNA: TGTGCCAGCAGCTTTACCGGGGCCTACGAGCAGTACTTC.